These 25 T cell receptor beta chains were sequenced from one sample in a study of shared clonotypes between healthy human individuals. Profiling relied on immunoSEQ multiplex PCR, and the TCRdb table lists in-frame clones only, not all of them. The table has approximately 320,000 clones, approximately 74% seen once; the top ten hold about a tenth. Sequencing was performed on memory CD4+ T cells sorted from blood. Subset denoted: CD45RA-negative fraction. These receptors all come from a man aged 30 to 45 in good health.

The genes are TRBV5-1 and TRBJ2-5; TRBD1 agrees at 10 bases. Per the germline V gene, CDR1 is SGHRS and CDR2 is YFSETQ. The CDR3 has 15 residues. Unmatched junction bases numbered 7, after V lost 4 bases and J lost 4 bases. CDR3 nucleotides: TGCGCCAGCAGCCTGGACAGGGGGGGAGGAGAGACCCAGTACTTC. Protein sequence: CASSLDRGGGETQYF.

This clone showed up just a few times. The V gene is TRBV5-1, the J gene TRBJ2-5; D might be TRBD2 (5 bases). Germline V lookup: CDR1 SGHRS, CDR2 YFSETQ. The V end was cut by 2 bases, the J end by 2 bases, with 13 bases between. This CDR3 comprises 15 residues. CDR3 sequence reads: CASSFRLTRQETQYF. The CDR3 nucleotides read TGCGCCAGCAGCTTTAGACTAACACGGCAAGAGACCCAGTACTTC.

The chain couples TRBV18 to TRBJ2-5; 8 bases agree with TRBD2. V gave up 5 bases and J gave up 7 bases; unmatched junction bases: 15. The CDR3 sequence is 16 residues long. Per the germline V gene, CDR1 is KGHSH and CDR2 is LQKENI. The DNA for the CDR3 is TGTGCCAGCTCATTAACTAGCGGACAAGTTTCGCGGACCCAGTACTTC. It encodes CASSLTSGQVSRTQYF. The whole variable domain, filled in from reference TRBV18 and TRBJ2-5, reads NAGVMQNPRHLVRRRGQEARLRCSPMKGHSHVYWYRQLPEEGLKFMVYLQKENIIDESGMPKERFSAEFPKEGPSILRIQQVVRGDSAAYFCASSLTSGQVSRTQYFGPGTRLLVL.

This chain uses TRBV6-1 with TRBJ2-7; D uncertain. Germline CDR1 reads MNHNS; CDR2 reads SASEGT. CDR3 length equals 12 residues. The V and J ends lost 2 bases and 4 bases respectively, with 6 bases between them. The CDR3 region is CASSEYRYEQYF. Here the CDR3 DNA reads TGTGCCAGCAGTGAATATAGGTACGAGCAGTACTTC.

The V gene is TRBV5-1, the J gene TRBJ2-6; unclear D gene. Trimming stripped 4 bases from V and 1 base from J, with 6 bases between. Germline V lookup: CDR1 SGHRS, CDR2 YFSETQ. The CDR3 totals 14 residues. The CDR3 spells CASSITSGANVLTF. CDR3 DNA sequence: TGCGCCAGCAGCATCACATCTGGGGCCAACGTCCTGACTTTC.

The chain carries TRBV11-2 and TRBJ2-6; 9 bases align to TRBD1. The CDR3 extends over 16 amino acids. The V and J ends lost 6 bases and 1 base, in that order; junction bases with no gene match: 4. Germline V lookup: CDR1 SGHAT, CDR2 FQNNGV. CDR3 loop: CASRADRGSGANVLTF. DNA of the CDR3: TGTGCCAGCAGAGCCGACAGGGGGTCTGGGGCCAACGTCCTGACTTTC.

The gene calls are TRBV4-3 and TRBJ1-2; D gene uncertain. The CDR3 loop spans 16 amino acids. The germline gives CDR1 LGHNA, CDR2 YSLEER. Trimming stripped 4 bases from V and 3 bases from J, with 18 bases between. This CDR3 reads CASSPQSGVFDYGYTF. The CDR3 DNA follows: TGCGCCAGCAGCCCCCAATCGGGAGTTTTTGACTATGGCTACACCTTC.

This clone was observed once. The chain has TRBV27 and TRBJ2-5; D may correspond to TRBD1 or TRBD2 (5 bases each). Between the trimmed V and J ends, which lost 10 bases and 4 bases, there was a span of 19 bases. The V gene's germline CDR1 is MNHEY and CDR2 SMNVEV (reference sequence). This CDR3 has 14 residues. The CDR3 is CATRSRDVPETQYF. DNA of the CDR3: TGTGCCACTCGGAGCCGGGACGTTCCAGAGACCCAGTACTTC.

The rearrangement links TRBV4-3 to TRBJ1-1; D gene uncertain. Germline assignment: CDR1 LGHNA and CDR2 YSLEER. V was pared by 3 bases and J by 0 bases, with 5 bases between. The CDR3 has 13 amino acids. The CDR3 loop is CASSQDLNTEAFF. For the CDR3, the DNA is TGCGCCAGCAGCCAGGATCTGAACACTGAAGCTTTCTTT.

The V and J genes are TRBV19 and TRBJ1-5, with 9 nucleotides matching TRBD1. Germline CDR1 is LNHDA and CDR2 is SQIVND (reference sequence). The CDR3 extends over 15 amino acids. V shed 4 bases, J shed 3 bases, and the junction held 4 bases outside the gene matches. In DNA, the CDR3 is TGTGCCAGTAGTAAGGGACAGGGACTCAATCAGCCCCAGCATTTT. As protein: CASSKGQGLNQPQHF.

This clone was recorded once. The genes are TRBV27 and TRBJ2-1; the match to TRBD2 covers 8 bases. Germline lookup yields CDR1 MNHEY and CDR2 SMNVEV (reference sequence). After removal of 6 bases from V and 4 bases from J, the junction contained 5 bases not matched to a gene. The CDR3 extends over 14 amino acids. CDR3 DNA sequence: TGTGCCAGCAGGAGGACTAGCTCGTACAATGAGCAGTTCTTC. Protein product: CASRRTSSYNEQFF.

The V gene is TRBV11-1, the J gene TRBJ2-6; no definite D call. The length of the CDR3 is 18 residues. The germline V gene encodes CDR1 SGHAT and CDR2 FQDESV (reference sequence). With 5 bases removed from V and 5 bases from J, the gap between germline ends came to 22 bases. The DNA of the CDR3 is TGTGCCAGCAGCAATCAACTTAGGCGACAAAGTCGGGCCAACGTCCTGACTTTC. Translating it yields CASSNQLRRQSRANVLTF.

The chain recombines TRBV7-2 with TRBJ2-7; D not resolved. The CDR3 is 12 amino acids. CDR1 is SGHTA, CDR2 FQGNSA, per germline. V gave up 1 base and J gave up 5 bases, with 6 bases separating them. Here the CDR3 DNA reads TGTGCCAGCAGCTTAGTCCCAGACGAGCAGTACTTC. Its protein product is CASSLVPDEQYF.

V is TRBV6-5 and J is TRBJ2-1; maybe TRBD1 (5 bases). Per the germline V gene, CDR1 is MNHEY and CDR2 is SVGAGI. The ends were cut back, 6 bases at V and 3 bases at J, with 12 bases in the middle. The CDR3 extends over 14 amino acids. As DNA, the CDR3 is TGTGCCAGCAGCTCGATCACAGGCTACAATGAGCAGTTCTTC. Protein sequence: CASSSITGYNEQFF.

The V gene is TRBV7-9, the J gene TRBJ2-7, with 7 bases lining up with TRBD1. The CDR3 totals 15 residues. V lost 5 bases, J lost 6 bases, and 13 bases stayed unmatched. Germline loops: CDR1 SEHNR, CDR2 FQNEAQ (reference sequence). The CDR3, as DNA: TGTGCCAGCAGCCAATCGACAGGGAAGTATACCGAGCAGTACTTC. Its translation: CASSQSTGKYTEQYF.

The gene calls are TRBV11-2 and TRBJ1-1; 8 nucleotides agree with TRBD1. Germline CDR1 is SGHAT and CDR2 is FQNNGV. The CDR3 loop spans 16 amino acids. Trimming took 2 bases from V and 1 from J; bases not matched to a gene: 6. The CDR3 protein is CASSLYGGQENTEAFF. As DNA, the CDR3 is TGTGCCAGCAGCTTATATGGGGGACAGGAGAACACTGAAGCTTTCTTT.

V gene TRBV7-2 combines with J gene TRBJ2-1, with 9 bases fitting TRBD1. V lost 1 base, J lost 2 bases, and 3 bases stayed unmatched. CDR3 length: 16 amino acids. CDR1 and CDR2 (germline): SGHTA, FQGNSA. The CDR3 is CASSLVGTGTYNEQFF. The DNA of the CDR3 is TGTGCCAGCAGCTTAGTAGGGACAGGGACCTACAATGAGCAGTTCTTC.

CDR3 sequence reads: CASSFDGRSETQYF. The CDR3 DNA sequence: TGCGCCAGCAGCTTCGACGGGAGGTCAGAGACCCAGTACTTC. J is TRBJ2-5 and V is TRBV5-1, with 7 bases lining up with TRBD2. This CDR3 is 14 amino acids long. Trimming took 2 bases from V and 4 from J; bases not matched to a gene: 5. Germline V CDR1 and CDR2: SGHRS, YFSETQ.

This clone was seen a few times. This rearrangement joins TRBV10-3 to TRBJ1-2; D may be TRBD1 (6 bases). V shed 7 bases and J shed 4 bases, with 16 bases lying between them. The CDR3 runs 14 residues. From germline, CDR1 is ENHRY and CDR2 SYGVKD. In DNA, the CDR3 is TGTGCCATCACCGAGGGGGGGGTTGGCTATGGCTACACCTTC. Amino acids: CAITEGGVGYGYTF.

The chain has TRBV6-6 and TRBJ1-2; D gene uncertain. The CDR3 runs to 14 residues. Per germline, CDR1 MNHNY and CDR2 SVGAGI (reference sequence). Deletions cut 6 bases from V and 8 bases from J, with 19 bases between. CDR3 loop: CASRPSSSALGYTF. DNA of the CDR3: TGTGCCAGCAGGCCGAGCAGTTCCGCCCTAGGCTACACCTTC.

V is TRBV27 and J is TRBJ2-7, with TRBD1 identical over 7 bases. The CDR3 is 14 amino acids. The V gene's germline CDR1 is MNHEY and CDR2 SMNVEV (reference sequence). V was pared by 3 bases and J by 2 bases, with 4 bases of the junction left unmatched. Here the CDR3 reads CASSFRDRAYEQYF. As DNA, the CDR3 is TGTGCCAGCAGTTTTCGGGACAGAGCCTACGAGCAGTACTTC.

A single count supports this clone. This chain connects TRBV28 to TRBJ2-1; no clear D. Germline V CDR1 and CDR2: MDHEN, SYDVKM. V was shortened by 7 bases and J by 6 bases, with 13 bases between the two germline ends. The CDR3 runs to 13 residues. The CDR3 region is CASTPPDLNEQFF. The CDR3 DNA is TGTGCCAGCACCCCGCCGGATCTCAATGAGCAGTTCTTC. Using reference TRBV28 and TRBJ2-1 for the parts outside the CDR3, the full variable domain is DVKVTQSSRYLVKRTGEKVFLECVQDMDHENMFWYRQDPGLGLRLIYFSYDVKMKEKGDIPEGYSVSREKKERFSLILESASTNQTSMYLCASTPPDLNEQFFGPGTRLTVL.

The CDR3 coding sequence is TGTGCCAGCAGTTTATGGACAGGGGAAGGAACAGATACGCAGTATTTT. As protein: CASSLWTGEGTDTQYF. The gene calls are TRBV28 and TRBJ2-3; 8 bases line up with TRBD1. CDR3 length: 16 residues. Germline loops: CDR1 MDHEN, CDR2 SYDVKM. The J segment lost 3 bases and the V segment lost 0 bases, leaving 5 bases of the junction unmatched.

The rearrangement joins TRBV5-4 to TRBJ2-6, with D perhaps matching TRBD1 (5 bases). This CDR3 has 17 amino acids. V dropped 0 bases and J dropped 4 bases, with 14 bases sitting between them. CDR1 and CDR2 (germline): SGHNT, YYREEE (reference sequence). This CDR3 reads CASSLALGGAGANVLTF. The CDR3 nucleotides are TGTGCCAGCAGCTTGGCCCTAGGTGGGGCGGGGGCCAACGTCCTGACTTTC.

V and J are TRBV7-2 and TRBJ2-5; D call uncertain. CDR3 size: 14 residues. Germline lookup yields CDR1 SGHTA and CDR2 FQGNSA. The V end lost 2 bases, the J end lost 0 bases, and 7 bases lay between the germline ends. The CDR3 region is CASSLRWNQETQYF. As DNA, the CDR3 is TGTGCCAGCAGCTTACGATGGAACCAAGAGACCCAGTACTTC.